This T cell receptor (beta chain) comes out of a study of long-term antiretroviral therapy in people with HIV. Run at survey level, the immunoSEQ assay was version v3.0. Only in-frame clones appear in the TCRdb table, and some are missing; sequencing was by immunoSEQ multiplex PCR. The sample holds 15,000 to 20,000 clones; under 85% are singletons and the top ten take less than 14%. Germline lookup yields CDR1 SEHNR and CDR2 FQNEAQ (reference sequence). This CDR3 spans 11 amino acids. V lost 5 bases to trimming and J lost 3 bases, with 5 bases between them. The clonotype was recovered from a woman aged 40 to 50 with HIV. The material was unsorted PBMCs, obtained 2.3 years after starting antiretroviral therapy. The chain joins TRBV7-9 to TRBJ2-7; no firm D call. The CDR3 loop reads CASSSRYEQYF. As DNA, the CDR3 is TGTGCCAGCAGCAGTCGCTACGAGCAGTACTTC.